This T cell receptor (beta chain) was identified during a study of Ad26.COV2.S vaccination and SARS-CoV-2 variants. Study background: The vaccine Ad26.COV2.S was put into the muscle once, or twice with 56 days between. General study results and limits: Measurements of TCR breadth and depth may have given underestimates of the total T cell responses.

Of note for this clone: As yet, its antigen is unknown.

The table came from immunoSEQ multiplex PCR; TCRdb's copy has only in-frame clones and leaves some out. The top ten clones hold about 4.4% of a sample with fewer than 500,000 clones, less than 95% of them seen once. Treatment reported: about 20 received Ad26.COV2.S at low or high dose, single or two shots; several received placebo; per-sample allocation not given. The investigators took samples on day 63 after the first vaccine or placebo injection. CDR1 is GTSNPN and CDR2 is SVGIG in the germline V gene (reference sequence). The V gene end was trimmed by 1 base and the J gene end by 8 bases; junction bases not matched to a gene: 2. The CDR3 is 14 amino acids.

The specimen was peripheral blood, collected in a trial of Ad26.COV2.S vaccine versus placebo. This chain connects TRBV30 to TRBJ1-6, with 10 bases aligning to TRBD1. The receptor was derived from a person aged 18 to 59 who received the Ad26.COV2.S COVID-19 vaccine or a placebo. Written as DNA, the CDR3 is TGTGCCTGGAGTGCCGGGACAGGGGATTCACCCCTCCACTTT. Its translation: CAWSAGTGDSPLHF.